A selection of T cell receptor beta chains follows, all from one sample in a study of shared clonotypes between healthy human individuals. Measured with immunoSEQ multiplex PCR; TCRdb has only the in-frame clones, and not every one. The sample yields fewer than 400,000 clones, under 80% seen once. The sample consisted of memory CD4+ T cells sorted from blood. Receptor source: a man younger than 40 in good health. Each CDR3 is given without its conserved first and last residue. The D gene is left open where the match is weak.

TRBV6-4,NA,TRBJ2-1,ASSDPFSNEQF
TRBV2,NA,TRBJ1-5,ASCPEASYQPQH
TRBV4-1,TRBD1,TRBJ1-2,ASSQGRQGGGYT
TRBV4-1,TRBD1,TRBJ2-7,ASSQDPQGALAEQY
TRBV9,TRBD1,TRBJ2-5,ASSAQGWGETQY
TRBV29-1,NA,TRBJ2-6,SVGSGANVLT
TRBV2,NA,TRBJ2-7,ASRKTETGEQY
TRBV5-4,NA,TRBJ2-1,ASSSIGEQF
TRBV5-6,TRBD2,TRBJ2-5,ASSRAGVGQETQY
TRBV15,NA,TRBJ2-7,ATSRVGSSYEQY
TRBV9,TRBD2,TRBJ2-1,ASSTRLAGGNEQF
TRBV4-1,TRBD1,TRBJ2-3,ASSQGTGLSTDTQY
TRBV9,TRBD2,TRBJ2-1,ASSVASGNYNEQF
TRBV7-9,NA,TRBJ2-7,ASSSLLGEQY
TRBV10-3,NA,TRBJ1-2,AISASLGVDYGYT
TRBV28,NA,TRBJ1-4,ASSPVNEKLF
TRBV19,TRBD2,TRBJ2-5,ASSSGSWEETQY
TRBV25-1,TRBD2,TRBJ2-4,ASSGQAGIQY
TRBV2,NA,TRBJ2-7,ASSERYNLQH
TRBV6-1,NA,TRBJ1-1,ASSRPGPNTEAF
TRBV11-2,TRBD2,TRBJ2-1,ASSPPRVTGLAIYNEQF
TRBV5-8,NA,TRBJ1-4,ASSPGGEKLF
TRBV12-5,NA,TRBJ1-1,ASGLAFNTEAF
TRBV5-4,TRBD2,TRBJ2-1,ASLRASGDNEQF
TRBV10-2,TRBD1,TRBJ1-3,ASSGQSGNTIY
TRBV14,TRBD2,TRBJ2-1,ASSPLAGDGYNEQF
TRBV5-5,TRBD2,TRBJ2-5,ASSPRLAGGTWGETQY
TRBV7-2,NA,TRBJ1-5,ASSSEGGKVYQPQH
TRBV14,NA,TRBJ1-5,ASSPAGGSVAQPQH
TRBV18,TRBD1,TRBJ2-7,ASSRQGSSSYEQY
TRBV2,NA,TRBJ1-5,ASSPRPGLWNQPQH
TRBV27,NA,TRBJ2-7,ASSVGEFPLYEQY
TRBV5-1,TRBD2,TRBJ2-5,ASSSAPLTSGGETQY
TRBV6-9,NA,TRBJ1-2,ASSFFRGADT
TRBV4-1,TRBD1,TRBJ2-5,ASSQPLEGARRGETQY
TRBV5-4,TRBD1,TRBJ1-5,ASSLQGGGQPQH